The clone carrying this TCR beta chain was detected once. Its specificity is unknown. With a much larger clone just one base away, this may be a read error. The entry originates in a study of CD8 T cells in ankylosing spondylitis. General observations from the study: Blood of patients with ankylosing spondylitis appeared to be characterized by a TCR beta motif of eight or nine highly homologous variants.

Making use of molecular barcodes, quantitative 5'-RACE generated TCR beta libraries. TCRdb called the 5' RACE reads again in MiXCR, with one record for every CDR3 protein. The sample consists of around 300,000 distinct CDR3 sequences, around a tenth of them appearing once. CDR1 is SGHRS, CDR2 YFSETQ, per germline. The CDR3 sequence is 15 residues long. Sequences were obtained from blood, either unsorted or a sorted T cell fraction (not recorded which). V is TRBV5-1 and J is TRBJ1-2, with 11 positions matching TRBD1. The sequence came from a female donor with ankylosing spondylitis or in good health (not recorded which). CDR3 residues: CSSSIGQGAYYGYTF. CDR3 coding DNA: TGCTCCAGCAGCATCGGACAGGGGGCATACTATGGCTACACCTTC.